These 14 T cell receptor beta chains came from one sample sequenced in a study. One entry per CDR3 protein, called by TCRdb with MiXCR from the RT-PCR reads. The sample holds around 700,000 distinct CDR3 sequences; approximately 15% are singletons and the top ten take just over 3.5%. The sequencing sample was made of memory CD4+ T cells from blood. All receptors come from a female donor in good health, serving as a healthy control.

The chain couples TRBV7-2 to TRBJ1-2; 10 bases are a match to TRBD1. The V gene's germline CDR1 is SGHTA and CDR2 FQGNSA. CDR3 size: 16 residues. Trimming cost V 5 bases and J 1 base; bases outside gene matches: 7. The CDR3 DNA is TGTGCCAGCAGCCCCAGGACAGGGGGGCTTAACTATGGCTACACCTTC. It specifies CASSPRTGGLNYGYTF. Full variable domain (remainder filled in from reference TRBV7-2 and TRBJ1-2): GAGVSQSPSNKVTEKGKDVELRCDPISGHTALYWYRQSLGQGLEFLIYFQGNSAPDKSGLPSDRFSAERTGGSVSTLTIQRTQQEDSAVYLCASSPRTGGLNYGYTFGSGTRLTVV.

This clonotype was detected ten times or more. The chain uses TRBV7-2 and TRBJ2-1; 8 bases are shared with TRBD1. From germline, CDR1 is SGHTA and CDR2 FQGNSA. With 5 bases clipped from V and 9 bases from J, the junction kept 6 bases outside the gene matches. This CDR3 has 13 residues. Here the CDR3 DNA reads TGTGCCAGCAGCACGACAGGGGTCGGTGAGCAGTTCTTC. Its protein is CASSTTGVGEQFF.

A few counts support this clonotype. The genes are TRBV7-9 and TRBJ2-5; D gene unclear. The CDR3 is 14 residues long. The V end lost 5 bases, the J end lost 1 base, and 11 bases lay between the germline ends. Germline CDR1 SEHNR, CDR2 FQNEAQ (reference sequence). For the CDR3, the DNA is TGTGCCAGCAGCCCTAGGCTACTCCAAGAGACCCAGTACTTC. It encodes CASSPRLLQETQYF.

The rearrangement joins TRBV5-1 to TRBJ2-7; D call uncertain. Trimming shortened V by 7 bases and J by 6 bases, and 11 bases separated the two germline ends. In germline, CDR1 is SGHRS, CDR2 YFSETQ. The CDR3 contains 11 residues. The CDR3, as DNA: TGCGCCAGCCGCGGCGAAGTCGAGCAGTACTTC. Encoded protein: CASRGEVEQYF.

V is TRBV28 and J is TRBJ2-1, with 9 bases matching TRBD2. Trimming removed 7 bases from V and 7 bases from J; junction bases left unmatched: 8. The CDR3 runs 14 residues. The germline V gene encodes CDR1 MDHEN and CDR2 SYDVKM. CDR3 in amino acids: CASTSGTSKNEQFF. CDR3 sequence (DNA): TGTGCCAGCACTTCCGGGACTAGCAAAAATGAGCAGTTCTTC.

This clonotype was counted a few times. The J gene is TRBJ2-7, the V gene TRBV5-1, with TRBD1 matching over 7 bases. V shed 4 bases, J shed 0 bases, and the junction held 10 bases outside the gene matches. CDR1 is SGHRS, CDR2 YFSETQ, per germline. The CDR3 is made up of 16 amino acids. In nucleotides, the CDR3 is TGCGCCAGCAGCCTAACGGGACAGCCCCCCTCCTACGAGCAGTACTTC. Amino acids: CASSLTGQPPSYEQYF.

The chain is built from TRBV6-2 or TRBV6-3 and TRBJ2-7; D not resolved. The CDR3 has 14 amino acids. V shed 6 bases and J shed 0 bases, with 12 bases lying between them. CDR1 and CDR2 from the germline V gene are MNHEY and SVGEGT. For the CDR3, the DNA is TGTGCCAGCAGATTACAGCTTTTCTCCTACGAGCAGTACTTC. It is translated as CASRLQLFSYEQYF.

The chain links TRBV18 to TRBJ2-1, with D possibly TRBD2 on 6 matching bases. This CDR3 is built from 14 residues. The germline gives CDR1 KGHSH, CDR2 LQKENI. V lost 6 bases to trimming and J lost 10 bases, with 19 bases between them. CDR3 amino acids: CASSHGGSVWEQFF. DNA for the CDR3: TGTGCCAGCTCCCACGGGGGTTCGGTTTGGGAGCAGTTCTTC.

This clonotype was seen only a few times. This chain uses TRBV12-3 or TRBV12-4 with TRBJ2-7; TRBD1 matches 9 bases. The trim removed 8 bases at V and 6 bases at J, leaving 11 bases unmatched. The CDR3 is 14 amino acids. The CDR3 DNA reads as TGTGCCAGCGGATCCGGGACAGGGCTCTCCGAGCAGTACTTC. This gives the protein CASGSGTGLSEQYF.

This clonotype was detected only a few times. V gene TRBV20-1 combines with J gene TRBJ2-5; 15 bases map to TRBD2. The CDR3 extends over 16 amino acids. The V gene's germline CDR1 is DFQATT and CDR2 SNEGSKA (reference sequence). The V and J ends lost 0 bases and 4 bases, in that order; junction bases with no gene match: 3. The CDR3 DNA sequence: TGCAGTGCTAGAGATGGGACTAGCGGGAGGTTAGAGACCCAGTACTTC. It encodes CSARDGTSGRLETQYF.

This clonotype turned up a few times. The rearrangement links TRBV5-1 to TRBJ1-6; 8 bases line up with TRBD1. This CDR3 region has 15 residues. Losses at the gene ends were 0 bases for V and 7 bases for J; bases not matched to a gene: 3. Germline V gives CDR1 SGHRS, CDR2 YFSETQ. The CDR3 DNA reads TGCGCCAGCAGCTTGGAACAGGGGGTGAATTCACCCCTCCACTTT. Translation: CASSLEQGVNSPLHF.

The chain couples TRBV28 to TRBJ2-2, with TRBD1 matching over 7 bases. V lost 6 bases to trimming and J lost 4 bases; unmatched junction nucleotides: 11. CDR1 and CDR2 from the germline V gene are MDHEN and SYDVKM. The CDR3 length is 16 residues. The DNA for the CDR3 is TGTGCCAGCAGAGAGGCAACAGGGGTCGGCACCGGGGAGCTGTTTTTT. It encodes CASREATGVGTGELFF.

This clonotype was counted at least ten times. The gene calls are TRBV7-3 and TRBJ2-3; D perhaps matches TRBD1 (5 bases). CDR1 SGHTA and CDR2 FQGTGA come from the germline V gene. Between the trimmed V and J ends, which lost 5 bases and 1 base, there was a span of 16 bases. This CDR3 comprises 16 residues. The CDR3 bases are TGTGCCAGCAGCCCACGCCCACTGACAGGCACAGATACGCAGTATTTT. As protein: CASSPRPLTGTDTQYF.

This clonotype turned up a few times. The junction differs from germline at one of its ends, possibly a read error. The J gene is TRBJ2-7, the V gene TRBV7-3; D unresolved. This CDR3 is built from 14 residues. From germline, CDR1 is SGHTA and CDR2 FQGTGA. CDR3 bases: TGTGCCAGCAGGTTAAGTGCGGCATCCTACGAGCAGTACTTC. Translating it yields CASRLSAASYEQYF.